The rows below give T cell receptor beta chains drawn from one sample of a study of blood T cell repertoires in COVID-19. Sequencing was performed with immunoSEQ multiplex PCR; in TCRdb, only in-frame clones are kept and a portion is missing. The sample includes about 310,000 clones, 75% to 90% of them seen just once. Material for sequencing was PBMCs or T cells enriched from blood (not recorded which). Receptors originate from a woman in her 30s who had been exposed to COVID-19. CDR3s include the opening cysteine and the closing phenylalanine or tryptophan. The D gene is left open where the match is weak. Clone size, where shown, is once, few, many, or a class for clones that have expanded.

>.|TRBV4-3|TRBJ1-2|few
TGCGCCAGCAGCCAAGGGGTCCCGGGTCAAAACACCTTC
CASSQGVPGQNTF
>TRBD2|TRBV28|TRBJ2-7|.
TGTGCCAGCCTAGCGGCGAAGAGCTACGAGCAGTACTTC
CASLAAKSYEQYF
>TRBD2|TRBV28|TRBJ2-1|.
TGTGCCAGCAGTTGGACTAGTTACAATGAGCAGTTCTTC
CASSWTSYNEQFF
>TRBD1|TRBV6-1|TRBJ2-6|.
TGTGCCAGCAGTGAGACCCACAGGGGGGCGGGGTCTGGGGCCAACGTCCTGACTTTC
CASSETHRGAGSGANVLTF
>TRBD2|TRBV7-2|TRBJ2-7|.
TGTGCCAGCAGCCCATGGGGGGTTAGCGGGGGGAACGAGCAGTACTTC
CASSPWGVSGGNEQYF
>TRBD1|TRBV29-1|TRBJ1-2|.
TGCAGCGTTGGACAGGGTGGCGGCTACACCTTC
CSVGQGGGYTF
>.|TRBV5-8|TRBJ1-1|.
TGTGCCAGCAGTCGACAGTCTGAAGCTTTCTTT
CASSRQSEAFF
>TRBD1|TRBV19|TRBJ1-4|.
TGTGCCAGTACGAGGGGGCTCTATGAAAAACTGTTTTTT
CASTRGLYEKLFF
>.|TRBV2|TRBJ1-4|few
TGTGCCAGCTGTGCCGACCAGGACAGCTTGGATGAAAAACTGTTTTTT
CASCADQDSLDEKLFF
>.|TRBV12-3/TRBV12-4|TRBJ1-2|few
TGTGCCAGCACCCCTTTTCCTGGCTACACCTTC
CASTPFPGYTF
>.|TRBV3-1/TRBV3-2|TRBJ1-1|few
TGTGCCAGCAGCCAAGTTCGGGGTGACGAAGCTTTCTTT
CASSQVRGDEAFF
>TRBD1|TRBV15|TRBJ2-3|.
TGTGCCACCAGCGTTAATTACAGGGGTACAGATACGCAGTATTTT
CATSVNYRGTDTQYF
>TRBD1|TRBV2|TRBJ1-3|.
TGTGCCAGCAACAGGGGGCTAGGAAACACCATATATTTT
CASNRGLGNTIYF
>TRBD2|TRBV27|TRBJ2-1|.
TGTGCCAGCAGTTGGACTAGCGGGAGTATCTACAATGAGCAGTTCTTC
CASSWTSGSIYNEQFF
>.|TRBV28|TRBJ2-7|.
TGTGCCAGCAGTTTCAGAACCCAATCGGGACACTTCTACGAGCAGTACTTC
CASSFRTQSGHFYEQYF
>.|TRBV28|TRBJ2-7|.
TGTGCCAGCAGCTCGGGACAGTCACCCGCCGGGGGCGAGCAGTACTTC
CASSSGQSPAGGEQYF
>TRBD1|TRBV10-1|TRBJ1-6|once
TGCGCCAGCAGTACCGGGACAGGGTCGGGTTCACCCCTCCACTTT
CASSTGTGSGSPLHF
>.|TRBV5-1|TRBJ2-7|few
TGCGCCAGCAGCTCCGGGGGAGGATACGGCGAGCAGTACTTC
CASSSGGGYGEQYF
>.|TRBV3-1/TRBV3-2|TRBJ1-3|.
TGTGCCAGCAGCCAAGATGTGAGCTCTGGAAACACCATATATTTT
CASSQDVSSGNTIYF
>TRBD1|TRBV28|TRBJ1-5|.
TGTGCCAGCTCCGACAGGGGTTTAAGTAGCAATCAGCCCCAGCATTTT
CASSDRGLSSNQPQHF
>TRBD2|TRBV19|TRBJ2-1|few
TGTGCCAGTAGTATAGAGACTAGCGAGCCCCGGGATGAGCAGTTCTTC
CASSIETSEPRDEQFF
>.|TRBV2|TRBJ1-1|.
TGTGCCAGCACCATCGGGGGAGGGTCTGAAGCTTTCTTT
CASTIGGGSEAFF
>TRBD1|TRBV19|TRBJ1-5|.
TGTGCCAGTTGGGACAGCCTAAATCAGCCCCAGCATTTT
CASWDSLNQPQHF
>.|TRBV19|TRBJ2-2|.
TGTGCCAGTGTGGACAAGGGAAACACCGGGGAGCTGTTTTTT
CASVDKGNTGELFF
>TRBD1|TRBV2|TRBJ1-2|.
TGTGCCAGCAGTCTGGGACAGGGGGTTCACTATGGCTACACCTTC
CASSLGQGVHYGYTF
>TRBD1|TRBV28|TRBJ1-4|.
TGTGCCATCCTCGCTGGGACAGCGGCGGGAAAACTGTTTTTT
CAILAGTAAGKLFF
>.|TRBV3-1/TRBV3-2|TRBJ2-3|.
TGTGCCAGCGGGGGGAGGCCAGATACGCAGTATTTT
CASGGRPDTQYF
>TRBD2|TRBV30|TRBJ2-1|.
TGTGCCTGGAGTGTACCCGGGACTAGCGGAGGCCGGGCCGATGAGCAGTTCTTC
CAWSVPGTSGGRADEQFF
>.|TRBV3-1/TRBV3-2|TRBJ2-7|.
TGTGCCAGCAGCGACTACAGCGTCACCTACGAGCAGTACTTC
CASSDYSVTYEQYF
>TRBD2|TRBV9|TRBJ2-3|once
TGTGCCAGCAGCCCCCGGGGCGGGAGTGCAACAGATACGCAGTATTTT
CASSPRGGSATDTQYF
>.|TRBV18|TRBJ2-5|.
TGTGCCAGCTCACCCCTTTTGGCATCTCCCACGAGGATCGAGACCCAGTACTTC
CASSPLLASPTRIETQYF
>.|TRBV4-1|TRBJ1-2|.
TGCGCCAGCAGCCATCCTGCCGACAGGCCCTATGGCTACACCTTC
CASSHPADRPYGYTF
>.|TRBV28|TRBJ1-2|.
TGTGCCGTTACGAATCGGTATGGCTACACCTTC
CAVTNRYGYTF
>TRBD1|TRBV9|TRBJ1-4|.
TGTGCCAGCAGCTTCACAGGGGCGTCAACCGCAACTAATGAAAAACTGTTTTTT
CASSFTGASTATNEKLFF
>TRBD2|TRBV5-1|TRBJ2-3|.
TGCGCCAGCAGTCGCGGGGGGGCAGCAGATACGCAGTATTTT
CASSRGGAADTQYF
>TRBD1|TRBV3-1/TRBV3-2|TRBJ1-2|.
TGTGCCAGCAGCCAATTCGACAGGGGGCCCTATGGCTACACCTTC
CASSQFDRGPYGYTF
>TRBD2|TRBV14|TRBJ2-5|.
TGTGCCAGCGGAACCGGGACTAGGGGTGAGACCCAGTACTTC
CASGTGTRGETQYF
>.|TRBV7-2|TRBJ2-5|.
TGTGCCAGCAGCCTCTTTGCGGGGGCCCAAGAGACCCAGTACTTC
CASSLFAGAQETQYF
>TRBD1|TRBV7-9|TRBJ1-5|.
TGTGCCAGCAGCTTAGGGACAGGTAGCAATCAGCCCCAGCATTTT
CASSLGTGSNQPQHF
>.|TRBV6-5|TRBJ1-5|.
TGTGCCACAGAACCGGGAGGAGGCAATCAGCCCCAGCATTTT
CATEPGGGNQPQHF
>.|TRBV7-2|TRBJ1-1|.
TGTGCCAGCAGATTCCGGGACATGGCTGGGACTGAAGCTTTCTTT
CASRFRDMAGTEAFF
>TRBD1|TRBV6-5|TRBJ1-3|.
TGTGCCAGCAGGGGACAGGGGGCGTTTGGAAACACCATATATTTT
CASRGQGAFGNTIYF
>TRBD1|TRBV18|TRBJ1-5|.
TGTGCCAGCTCACCCGGGACAGGGCCAACCCAGCCCCAGCATTTT
CASSPGTGPTQPQHF
>.|TRBV12-3/TRBV12-4|TRBJ2-1|.
TGTGCCAGCAAACTAGTAGCGGTCAATGAGCAGTTCTTC
CASKLVAVNEQFF
>.|TRBV12-3/TRBV12-4|TRBJ1-3|.
TGTGCCAGCAGTTTAGTAACAGGAAACACCATATATTTT
CASSLVTGNTIYF
>TRBD2|TRBV19|TRBJ2-1|.
TGTGCCAGTAGGCCCCTACTAGCGGGAGCTTTCAATGAGCAGTTCTTC
CASRPLLAGAFNEQFF
>.|TRBV27|TRBJ2-1|.
TGTGCCAGCAGTTTTCCTTTGGGCCAGGGAATCTACAATGAGCAGTTCTTC
CASSFPLGQGIYNEQFF
>TRBD1|TRBV4-3|TRBJ1-4|.
TGCGCCAGCAGCCATGGACAGGGAACACTGTTCTTT
CASSHGQGTLFF
>.|TRBV2|TRBJ1-2|.
TGTGCCAGCAGTGAAGGCGGGCGGTACACCTTC
CASSEGGRYTF
>.|TRBV7-6|TRBJ2-2|.
TGTGCCAGCAGCTCGAAGGGAGGCAAGAACACCGGGGAGCTGTTTTTT
CASSSKGGKNTGELFF
>TRBD1|TRBV7-6|TRBJ2-1|.
TGTGCCAGCAGCTTTAATTCGACAGGGGCTGTCAATGAGCAGTTCTTC
CASSFNSTGAVNEQFF
>.|TRBV12-3/TRBV12-4|TRBJ2-1|.
TGTGCCAGCAACACCGACAATGAGCAGTTCTTC
CASNTDNEQFF